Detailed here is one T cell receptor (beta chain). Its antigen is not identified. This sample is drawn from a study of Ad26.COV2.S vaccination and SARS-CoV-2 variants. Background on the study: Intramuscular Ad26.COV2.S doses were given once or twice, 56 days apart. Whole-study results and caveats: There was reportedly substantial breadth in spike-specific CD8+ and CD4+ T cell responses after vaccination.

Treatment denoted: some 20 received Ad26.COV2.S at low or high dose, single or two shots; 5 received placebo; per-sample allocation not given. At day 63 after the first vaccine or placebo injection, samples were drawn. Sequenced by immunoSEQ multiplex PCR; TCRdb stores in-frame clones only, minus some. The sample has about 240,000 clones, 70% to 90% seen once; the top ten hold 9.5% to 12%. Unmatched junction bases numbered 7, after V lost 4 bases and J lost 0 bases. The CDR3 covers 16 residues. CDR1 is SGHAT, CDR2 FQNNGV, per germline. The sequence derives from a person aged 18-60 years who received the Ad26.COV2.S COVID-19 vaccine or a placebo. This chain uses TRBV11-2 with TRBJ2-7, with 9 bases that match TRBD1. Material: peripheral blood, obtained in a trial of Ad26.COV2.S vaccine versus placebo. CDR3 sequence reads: CASSSYSGQGSYEQYF. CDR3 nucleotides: TGTGCCAGCAGCTCATACTCGGGACAGGGCTCCTACGAGCAGTACTTC.